This T cell receptor (beta chain) was captured in a study of blood T cells in healthy people across ages. The study's findings and limits: Donors of long life had a larger count of naive CD4+ cells and greater diversity than aged donors. From one million sequenced T cells, diversity estimates were lower bounds.

A second 7 to 11 cycle PCR used barcoded and J-beta primers. All cDNA molecules were each tagged by a template-switch adaptor with 12 random nucleotides. TCRdb reprocessed the 5' RACE reads via MiXCR and lists one record per CDR3 protein. The table includes some 750,000 distinct CDR3 sequences, 22% detected once. V was clipped by 0 bases and J by 6 bases; unmatched bases: 5. This CDR3 spans 16 amino acids. Germline assignment: CDR1 LGHDT and CDR2 YNNKEL (reference sequence). This clonotype turned up a few times. Its target is unknown. The clonotype originates from a man aged 65 to 85 in good health. The sequenced material came from blood. The rearrangement links TRBV3-1 to TRBJ2-5, with 12 bases lining up with TRBD1. The CDR3 is CASSQEGTGGVKTQYF. CDR3 nucleotide sequence: TGTGCCAGCAGCCAAGAAGGGACAGGGGGCGTAAAGACCCAGTACTTC.